The source of this TCR beta chain is a study of CD4 T cells in relation to SARS-CoV-2 and coronaviruses. Study results and caveats: No donor gave both pre-pandemic and post-infection samples.

TCRdb's copy holds only in-frame clones and misses some; the assay was immunoSEQ multiplex PCR. The sample has roughly 20,000 clones; around four fifths are singletons. In regard to this clone: What it binds is not known.

Before the COVID-19 pandemic, during about 2010-2018, CD4+ T cells were taken from unexposed donors. Isolation of CD4+ T cells took place after roughly nine days in culture. The sample comprised CD4+ T cells from PBMCs, cultured in vitro. The receptor comes from a human donor in good health.

The DNA of the CDR3 is TGTGCCAGCAGTGAAGCGAGCGGGAGTGGTTACGAGCAGTACTTC. It yields the protein CASSEASGSGYEQYF. The rearrangement uses TRBV2 and TRBJ2-7; 8 nucleotides line up with TRBD2. This CDR3 comprises 15 residues. In germline, CDR1 is SNHLY, CDR2 FYNNEI. Losses at the gene ends were 0 bases for V and 4 bases for J; bases not matched to a gene: 5. The full variable domain, rest sourced from reference TRBV2 and TRBJ2-7, is EPEVTQTPSHQVTQMGQEVILRCVPISNHLYFYWYRQILGQKVEFLVSFYNNEISEKSEIFDDQFSVERPDGSNFTLKIRSTKLEDSAMYFCASSEASGSGYEQYFGPGTRLTVT.